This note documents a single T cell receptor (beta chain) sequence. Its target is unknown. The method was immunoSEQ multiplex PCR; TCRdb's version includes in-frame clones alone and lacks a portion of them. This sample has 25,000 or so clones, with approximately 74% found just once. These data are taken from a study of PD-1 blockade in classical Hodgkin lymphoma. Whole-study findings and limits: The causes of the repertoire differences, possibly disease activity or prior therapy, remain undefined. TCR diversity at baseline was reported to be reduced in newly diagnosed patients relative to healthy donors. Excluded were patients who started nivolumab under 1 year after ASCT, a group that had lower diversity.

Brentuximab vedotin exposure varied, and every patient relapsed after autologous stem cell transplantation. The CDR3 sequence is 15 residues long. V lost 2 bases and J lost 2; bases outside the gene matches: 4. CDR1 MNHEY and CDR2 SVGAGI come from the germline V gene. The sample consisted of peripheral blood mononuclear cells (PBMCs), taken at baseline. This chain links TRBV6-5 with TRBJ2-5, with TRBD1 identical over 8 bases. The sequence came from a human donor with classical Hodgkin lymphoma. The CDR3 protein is CASSYGTGLQETQYF. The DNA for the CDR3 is TGTGCCAGCAGTTACGGGACAGGCCTGCAAGAGACCCAGTACTTC.